The rows below give T cell receptor beta chains drawn from one sample of a study of blood T cell repertoires in COVID-19. Sequenced by immunoSEQ multiplex PCR; TCRdb stores in-frame clones only, minus some. The sample consists of tens of thousands of clones, about 85% of them appearing once. Material: peripheral blood. The receptors come from a woman at least 80 years old with COVID-19, enrolled during active disease. Both conserved end residues are part of each CDR3. D genes are given only for firm matches. A clone size is listed for some rows: how often the clone was seen (once, few, many), or a class if it is expanded.

j_call,d_call,clone_size,v_call,cdr3_nt,cdr3_aa
TRBJ1-5,TRBD1,.,TRBV6-2/TRBV6-3,TGTGCCAGCAGTACAGGGGTTCAGCCCCAGCATTTT,CASSTGVQPQHF
TRBJ2-4,.,.,TRBV27,TGTGCCAGCAGGGTATTGGGGAGCAAAAACATTCAGTACTTC,CASRVLGSKNIQYF
TRBJ2-1,.,.,TRBV11-2,TGTGCCAGCAGCTTAGTCCAGGTCAGCTCCTACAATGAGCAGTTCTTC,CASSLVQVSSYNEQFF
TRBJ1-2,TRBD1,.,TRBV3-1/TRBV3-2,TGTGCCACCCACCAAACAGGGGGCAGAAATGGCTACACCTTC,CATHQTGGRNGYTF
TRBJ1-6,.,.,TRBV27,TGTGCCAGCAGTTTGAAGGTCGGGTCAGGGTTTAATTCACCCCTCCACTTT,CASSLKVGSGFNSPLHF
TRBJ2-1,TRBD2,.,TRBV9,TGTGCCAGCAGCACCGGGACTAGGAACAATGAGCAGTTCTTC,CASSTGTRNNEQFF
TRBJ2-5,TRBD2,.,TRBV6-2/TRBV6-3,TGTGCCAGCAGTAACCGAGCGGGGGGGCGGGAGACCCAGTACTTC,CASSNRAGGRETQYF
TRBJ1-6,.,.,TRBV7-9,TGTGCCAGCAGCGCCGGTCCGGGGAGCTCCTATAATTCACCCCTCCACTTT,CASSAGPGSSYNSPLHF
TRBJ1-5,.,.,TRBV4-3,TGCGCCAGCAGCCAAGATTCCAGACTCAGAAATCAGCCCCAGCATTTT,CASSQDSRLRNQPQHF
TRBJ1-1,.,.,TRBV15,TGTGCCACCAGCTCACAGGAGGACGGGGGTAGAATGAACACTGAAGCTTTCTTT,CATSSQEDGGRMNTEAFF
TRBJ2-7,TRBD1,.,TRBV24-1,TGTGCCACCAGTGCCAGGGACAGGGGGAGCGACGAGCAGTACTTC,CATSARDRGSDEQYF
TRBJ1-6,TRBD1,.,TRBV18,TGTGCCAGCTCACCACTAGGGGGCGCGAATAATTCACCCCTCCACTTT,CASSPLGGANNSPLHF
TRBJ2-2,TRBD2,few,TRBV7-2,TGTGCCAGCAGCTCCGGACTAGCGGACACCGGGGAGCTGTTTTTT,CASSSGLADTGELFF
TRBJ2-3,.,few,TRBV19,TGTGCCAGTAGTACCTTGAAGTTGGGCGGCACAGATACGCAGTATTTT,CASSTLKLGGTDTQYF
TRBJ2-3,.,.,TRBV6-4,TGTGCCAGCAGTGAAACAGGGAGCACAGATACGCAGTATTTT,CASSETGSTDTQYF
TRBJ2-3,.,.,TRBV7-9,TGTGCCAGCAGCTTAGCGTCCATTGGGCTAGCAACAGATACGCAGTATTTT,CASSLASIGLATDTQYF
TRBJ2-2,TRBD1,.,TRBV27,TGTGCCAGCAGTTTTCAGGGGGCCAACACCGGGGAGCTGTTTTTT,CASSFQGANTGELFF
TRBJ2-1,TRBD2,.,TRBV19,TGTGCCAGTAGTACTCTAGCGGGAGGCTCCTACAATGAGCAGTTCTTC,CASSTLAGGSYNEQFF
TRBJ2-3,.,.,TRBV18,TGTGCCAGCTCACCATCAGGGGATCGGGCAGATACGCAGTATTTT,CASSPSGDRADTQYF
TRBJ2-7,.,few,TRBV11-3,TGTGCCAGCAGCTTAGCAGAGGGTGGCGAGCAGTACTTC,CASSLAEGGEQYF
TRBJ2-1,.,.,TRBV4-1,TGCGCCAGCAGCCAAAATGAGGCCGCTTCCTACAATGAGCAGTTCTTC,CASSQNEAASYNEQFF